A single sample is the source of the 31 T cell receptor beta chains below, sequenced in a study of T cell responses to AZD1222 COVID-19 vaccine. Generated by immunoSEQ multiplex PCR, the TCRdb table keeps only in-frame clones and is missing some. The table includes 99,000 or so clones, 85% to 90% detected once. Sequencing used peripheral blood, obtained 28 days after the second AZD1222 dose. The receptor set was obtained from an adult who received the AZD1222 COVID-19 vaccine.

CDR3 nucleotides: TGTGCCAGCAGTGTGTCCGGGACAGGGAGCACAGATACGCAGTATTTT. It encodes CASSVSGTGSTDTQYF. The chain links TRBV2 to TRBJ2-3, with 9 bases lining up with TRBD1. This CDR3 has 16 amino acids. Germline-derived CDR1 and CDR2 are SNHLY and FYNNEI. With V trimmed by 4 bases and J by 0 bases, 5 bases remained unmatched.

The chain uses TRBV12-2 and TRBJ1-2. TRBV12-2 is designated a pseudogene. The CDR3 consists of 14 residues. The CDR3 DNA reads as TGTGCAAGTCGCTTAGCCGGGCAGAACTATGGCTACACCTTC. Encoded protein: CASRLAGQNYGYTF.

This clone was recorded once. The V call is TRBV28, the J call TRBJ1-6; 9 nucleotides agree with TRBD1. From germline, CDR1 is MDHEN and CDR2 SYDVKM. V was pared by 3 bases and J by 7 bases, with 4 bases of the junction left unmatched. The CDR3 covers 15 residues. The CDR3 bases are TGTGCCAGCAGTTTGTCTGGACAGGGGAATTCACCCCTCCACTTT. Its protein product is CASSLSGQGNSPLHF.

This chain links TRBV10-3 with TRBJ2-1; D unclear. The V gene's germline CDR1 is ENHRY and CDR2 SYGVKD. The CDR3 loop spans 13 amino acids. V lost 8 bases and J 4 bases, leaving 12 bases between the germline ends. The CDR3 spells CAIHATVYNEQFF. In DNA form, the CDR3 reads TGTGCCATCCATGCCACCGTATACAATGAGCAGTTCTTC.

This clone was counted between two and nine times. The rearrangement links TRBV3-1 (or the pseudogene TRBV3-2) to TRBJ2-7; D remains unclear. The CDR3 has 15 amino acids. Between the trimmed V and J ends, which lost 0 bases and 3 bases, there was a span of 12 bases. Germline-derived CDR1 and CDR2 are LGHDT and YNNKEL (reference sequence). The CDR3 protein is CASSQDNSIGYEQYF. The DNA for the CDR3 is TGTGCCAGCAGCCAAGATAACAGTATAGGCTACGAGCAGTACTTC.

The chain couples TRBV19 to TRBJ2-3; 7 bases are shared with TRBD2. Germline CDR1 is LNHDA and CDR2 is SQIVND (reference sequence). Trimming at V came to 5 bases and at J to 2 bases, leaving 7 bases not matched to a gene. The CDR3 sequence is 15 residues long. This CDR3 is CASSWGGVSTDTQYF. The CDR3 DNA reads TGTGCCAGTAGTTGGGGGGGTGTTTCCACAGATACGCAGTATTTT.

J is TRBJ1-1 and V is TRBV7-9; 9 nucleotides agree with TRBD1. Unmatched junction bases numbered 0, after V lost 1 base and J lost 6 bases. CDR1 and CDR2 (germline): SEHNR, FQNEAQ (reference sequence). The CDR3 contains 13 residues. This CDR3 reads CASSLGTGAEAFF. The CDR3 DNA follows: TGTGCCAGCAGCTTAGGGACAGGGGCTGAAGCTTTCTTT.

The genes are TRBV19 and TRBJ1-2, with TRBD1 identical over 8 bases. Germline trimming cut 8 bases from V and 4 bases from J; bases unmatched to any gene: 9. This CDR3 comprises 14 residues. Germline CDR1 reads LNHDA; CDR2 reads SQIVND (reference sequence). The CDR3 protein is CASQQPGQVYGYTF. For the CDR3, the DNA is TGTGCCAGTCAACAGCCGGGACAGGTCTATGGCTACACCTTC.

The rearrangement uses TRBV7-8 and TRBJ1-3; 7 nucleotides agree with TRBD1. Unmatched junction bases numbered 8, after V lost 5 bases and J lost 4 bases. The CDR3 has 15 amino acids. Germline values: CDR1 SGHVS, CDR2 FQNEAQ. CDR3 loop: CASSPLQGWGNTIYF. The CDR3 nucleotides are TGTGCCAGCAGCCCGCTACAGGGGTGGGGAAACACCATATATTTT.

J is TRBJ2-2 and V is TRBV29-1; D is uncertain. The CDR3 length is 15 residues. V gave up 8 bases and J gave up 0 bases, with 16 bases separating them. The germline V gene encodes CDR1 SQVTM and CDR2 ANQGSEA. CDR3 sequence (DNA): TGCAGCCCCGAACCGTGCGGAACGAACACCGGGGAGCTGTTTTTT. Its protein product is CSPEPCGTNTGELFF.

The V call is TRBV4-2, the J call TRBJ2-3; D is undetermined. The CDR3 has 14 residues. The germline gives CDR1 LGHNA, CDR2 YNFKEQ. V lost 2 bases to trimming and J lost 5 bases, with 11 bases between them. CDR3 bases: TGTGCCAGCAGCCAAATTTTGGGCCGAGATACGCAGTATTTT. This gives the protein CASSQILGRDTQYF.

This chain joins TRBV5-1 and TRBJ2-6, with D unclear. CDR1 is SGHRS, CDR2 YFSETQ, per germline. The CDR3 totals 16 residues. Deletions cut 0 bases from V and 0 bases from J, with 7 bases between. In DNA form, the CDR3 reads TGCGCCAGCAGCTTGGAGCAGATCTCTGGGGCCAACGTCCTGACTTTC. Amino acid sequence: CASSLEQISGANVLTF.

The gene calls are TRBV19 and TRBJ2-7, with D possibly matching TRBD2 (5 bases). Looked up from germline, CDR1 is LNHDA and CDR2 is SQIVND (reference sequence). This CDR3 comprises 16 residues. The V end lost 3 bases, the J end lost 0 bases, and 15 bases lay between the germline ends. This chain's CDR3 is CASSIVGGLTSYEQYF. The CDR3 nucleotides are TGTGCCAGTAGTATTGTTGGCGGGTTGACCTCCTACGAGCAGTACTTC.

The chain employs TRBV18 and TRBJ2-1, with 8 nucleotides matching TRBD2. Germline trimming cut 3 bases from V and 3 bases from J; bases unmatched to any gene: 7. This CDR3 has 16 amino acids. Per the germline V gene, CDR1 is KGHSH and CDR2 is LQKENI. Here the CDR3 reads CASSPTAGAGYNEQFF. The CDR3, as DNA: TGTGCCAGCTCACCCACAGCGGGAGCGGGCTACAATGAGCAGTTCTTC.

The V and J genes are TRBV19 and TRBJ2-1, with D perhaps assigned TRBD1 or TRBD2 (5 bases each). The V and J ends lost 5 bases and 4 bases respectively, with 15 bases between them. Germline values: CDR1 LNHDA, CDR2 SQIVND (reference sequence). This CDR3 has 15 amino acids. Written as DNA, the CDR3 is TGTGCCAGTAGTGTCCCCGGGACGCCTTACAATGAGCAGTTCTTC. It yields the protein CASSVPGTPYNEQFF.

CDR3 nucleotides: TGTGCCAGCAGTCCTAGCGGGTCCTACAATGAGCAGTTCTTC. Protein: CASSPSGSYNEQFF. This chain joins TRBV28 and TRBJ2-1, with 8 bases aligning to TRBD2. V gave up 5 bases and J gave up 1 base; unmatched junction bases: 1. CDR1 and CDR2 (germline): MDHEN, SYDVKM. The CDR3 runs to 14 residues.

V and J are TRBV2 and TRBJ2-6; D may be TRBD1 or TRBD2 (5 bases each). CDR3 length equals 17 residues. The germline CDR1 and CDR2 sequences are SNHLY and FYNNEI. V lost 1 base, J lost 0 bases, and 10 bases lay in between. This chain's CDR3 is CASSEGGINSGANVLTF. The CDR3 nucleotides are TGTGCCAGCAGTGAAGGGGGGATTAACTCTGGGGCCAACGTCCTGACTTTC.

This chain connects TRBV7-9 to TRBJ2-7, with no clear D. V was pared by 3 bases and J by 3 bases, with 15 bases between. The CDR3 has 15 residues. The germline gives CDR1 SEHNR, CDR2 FQNEAQ (reference sequence). CDR3 nucleotides: TGTGCCAGCAGCTTTGGTTGGACCCTGCGCTACGAGCAGTACTTC. Its protein product is CASSFGWTLRYEQYF.

The rearrangement joins TRBV28 to TRBJ2-2; no clear D. This CDR3 has 13 residues. Germline lookup yields CDR1 MDHEN and CDR2 SYDVKM. Trimming removed 7 bases from V and 4 bases from J, with 10 bases in between. In DNA, the CDR3 is TGTGCCAGCACCCATCTTACCACCGGGGAGCTGTTTTTT. It yields the protein CASTHLTTGELFF.

The table lists this clone with a count of one. Germline and junction disagree at one end, which may indicate a read error. This sequence joins TRBV6-1 and TRBJ2-7; unclear D gene. The CDR3 is made up of 14 amino acids. The germline V gene encodes CDR1 MNHNS and CDR2 SASEGT. CDR3 bases: TGTGCCAGCAATGAAGAGTCACAGTCCTACGAGCAGTACTTC. Protein product: CASNEESQSYEQYF.

The J gene is TRBJ2-7, the V gene TRBV5-8; perhaps TRBD1 as D (6 bases). Looked up from germline, CDR1 is SGHTS and CDR2 is YDEGEE. Trimming removed 9 bases from V and 0 bases from J, with 25 bases in between. The CDR3 contains 17 residues. The CDR3 sequence: CATGEGTGIPLSYEQYF. The CDR3 region has the DNA TGTGCCACCGGCGAAGGCACAGGGATCCCACTCTCCTACGAGCAGTACTTC.

The chain carries TRBV6-1 and TRBJ1-5, with unresolved D. Germline V gives CDR1 MNHNS, CDR2 SASEGT. V was cut by 0 bases and J by 7 bases, with 13 bases left in between. This CDR3 contains 15 residues. CDR3 protein: CASSEASDGRQPQHF. The CDR3 DNA reads as TGTGCCAGCAGTGAAGCTAGTGACGGGAGGCAGCCCCAGCATTTT.

The V and J genes are TRBV28 and TRBJ2-3; a weak D match, TRBD2 (6 bases). V was trimmed by 11 bases and J by 4 bases, leaving 19 bases between them. CDR3 size: 14 residues. Germline V lookup: CDR1 MDHEN, CDR2 SYDVKM. The CDR3 DNA sequence: TGTGCCTTACGAGACGCTGGAGGGGCAGATACGCAGTATTTT. This encodes CALRDAGGADTQYF.

The V gene is TRBV27, the J gene TRBJ2-3; no reliable D call. V was trimmed by 6 bases and J by 0 bases, leaving 4 bases between them. This CDR3 region has 12 residues. Germline CDR1 MNHEY, CDR2 SMNVEV (reference sequence). CDR3 DNA: TGTGCCAGCAGGACTAGCACAGATACGCAGTATTTT. This codes for CASRTSTDTQYF.

The chain carries TRBV7-6 and TRBJ2-1; 7 bases line up with TRBD2. Germline CDR1 SGHVS, CDR2 FNYEAQ. CDR3 length equals 12 residues. V gave up 3 bases and J gave up 12 bases; unmatched junction bases: 5. CDR3 nucleotide sequence: TGTGCCAGCAGCTTGCCTAGCGGATTGCAGTTCTTC. Amino acids: CASSLPSGLQFF.

This clone came up a few times. J is TRBJ1-1 and V is TRBV21-1. TRBV21-1 is marked as a pseudogene. There are 15 residues in the CDR3. CDR3 protein: CASSKEGPLNTEAFF. The CDR3 coding sequence is TGTGCCAGCAGCAAAGAAGGACCTCTGAACACTGAAGCTTTCTTT.

The rearrangement uses TRBV27 and TRBJ2-7; D might be TRBD1 (5 bases). V was clipped by 5 bases and J by 0 bases, with 14 bases between them. The germline CDR1 and CDR2 sequences are MNHEY and SMNVEV (reference sequence). The CDR3 sequence is 15 residues long. In DNA, the CDR3 is TGTGCCAGCAGTCCAAGACAGTCTCGCTCCTACGAGCAGTACTTC. Protein: CASSPRQSRSYEQYF.

V usage is TRBV28 and J usage is TRBJ2-1; 9 nucleotides line up with TRBD1. The germline gives CDR1 MDHEN, CDR2 SYDVKM. Trimming at V came to 3 bases and at J to 7 bases, leaving 13 bases not matched to a gene. The CDR3 covers 17 residues. CDR3 amino acids: CASSFGGQDRGGNEQFF. The CDR3 DNA follows: TGTGCCAGCAGTTTTGGGGGACAGGACAGGGGTGGTAATGAGCAGTTCTTC.

The gene calls are TRBV27 and TRBJ2-5; D perhaps matches TRBD1 (5 bases). Trimming stripped 7 bases from V and 0 bases from J, with 15 bases between. Germline-derived CDR1 and CDR2 are MNHEY and SMNVEV (reference sequence). The CDR3 is 15 residues long. CDR3 sequence: CASMQGGPYQETQYF. The CDR3 DNA sequence: TGTGCCAGCATGCAGGGCGGACCGTACCAAGAGACCCAGTACTTC.

Here the CDR3 reads CASSRLSWGDTEAFF. The CDR3 nucleotides are TGTGCCAGCAGCCGCCTCTCCTGGGGGGACACTGAAGCTTTCTTT. The chain uses TRBV3-1 (or the pseudogene TRBV3-2) and TRBJ1-1, with D possibly matching TRBD1 (5 bases). V lost 4 bases and J lost 3, with 15 bases in between. The CDR3 has 15 amino acids. The germline V gene has CDR1 LGHDT and CDR2 YNNKEL (reference sequence).

There are a few counts of this clone. The rearrangement joins TRBV7-2 to TRBJ2-7; a possible D gene is TRBD1 (6 bases). Germline lookup yields CDR1 SGHTA and CDR2 FQGNSA. V was shortened by 5 bases and J by 6 bases, with 20 bases between the two germline ends. This CDR3 has 15 residues. The CDR3 here is CASSPGGTTGSEQYF. DNA for the CDR3: TGTGCCAGCAGCCCCGGAGGTACTACAGGGTCCGAGCAGTACTTC. Using reference TRBV7-2 and TRBJ2-7 for the parts outside the CDR3, the full variable domain is GAGVSQSPSNKVTEKGKDVELRCDPISGHTALYWYRQSLGQGLEFLIYFQGNSAPDKSGLPSDRFSAERTGGSVSTLTIQRTQQEDSAVYLCASSPGGTTGSEQYFGPGTRLTVT.